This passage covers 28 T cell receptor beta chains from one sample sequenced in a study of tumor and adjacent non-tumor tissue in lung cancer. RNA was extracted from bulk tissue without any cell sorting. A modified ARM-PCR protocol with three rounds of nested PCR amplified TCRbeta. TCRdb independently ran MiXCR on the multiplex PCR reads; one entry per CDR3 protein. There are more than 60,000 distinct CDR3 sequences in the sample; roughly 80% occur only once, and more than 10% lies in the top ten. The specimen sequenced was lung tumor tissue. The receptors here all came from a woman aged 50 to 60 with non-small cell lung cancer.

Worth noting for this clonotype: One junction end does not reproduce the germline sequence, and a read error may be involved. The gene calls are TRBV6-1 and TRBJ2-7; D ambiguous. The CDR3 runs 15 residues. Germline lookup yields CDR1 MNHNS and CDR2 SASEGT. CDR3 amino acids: CASTEFGSLPSEQYF. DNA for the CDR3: TGTGCTAGCACTGAATTTGGATCTCTACCCTCCGAGCAGTACTTC.

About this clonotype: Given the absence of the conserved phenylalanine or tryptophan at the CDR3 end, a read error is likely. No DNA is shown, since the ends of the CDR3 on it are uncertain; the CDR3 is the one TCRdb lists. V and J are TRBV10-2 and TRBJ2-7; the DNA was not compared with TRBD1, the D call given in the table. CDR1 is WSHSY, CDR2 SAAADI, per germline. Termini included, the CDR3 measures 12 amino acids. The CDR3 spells CASRQGGNEHYL.

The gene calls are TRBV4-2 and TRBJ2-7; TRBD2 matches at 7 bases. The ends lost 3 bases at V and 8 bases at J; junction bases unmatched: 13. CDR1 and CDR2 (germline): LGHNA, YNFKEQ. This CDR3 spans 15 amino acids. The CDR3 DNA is TGTGCCAGCAGCCATGGTGCTGGCGGGAGTTTCAAGCAGTACTTC. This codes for CASSHGAGGSFKQYF.

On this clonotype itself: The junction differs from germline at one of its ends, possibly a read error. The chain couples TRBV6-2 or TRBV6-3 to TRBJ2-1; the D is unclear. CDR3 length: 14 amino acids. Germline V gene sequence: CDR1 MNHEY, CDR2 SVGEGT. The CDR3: CAGSYRFSYNEQFF. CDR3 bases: TGTGCCGGCAGTTACCGTTTCTCCTACAATGAGCAGTTCTTC.

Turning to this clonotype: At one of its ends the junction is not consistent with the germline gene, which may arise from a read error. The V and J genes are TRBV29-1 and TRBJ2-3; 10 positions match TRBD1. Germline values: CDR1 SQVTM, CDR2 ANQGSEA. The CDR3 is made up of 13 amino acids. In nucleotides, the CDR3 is TGTAGCTTTTGGACAGGGGGTGCTGATACGCAGTATTTT. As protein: CSFWTGGADTQYF.

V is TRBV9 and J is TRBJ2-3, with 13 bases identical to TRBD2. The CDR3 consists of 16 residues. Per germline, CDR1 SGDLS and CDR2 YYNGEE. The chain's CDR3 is CNSSLRTSGSSDTQYF. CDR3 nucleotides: TGTAACAGCAGCCTCCGGACTAGCGGGAGTTCGGATACGCAGTATTTT. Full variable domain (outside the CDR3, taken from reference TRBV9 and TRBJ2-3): DSGVTQTPKHLITATGQRVTLRCSPRSGDLSVYWYQQSLDQGLQFLIQYYNGEERAKGNILERFSAQQFPDLHSELNLSSLELGDSALYFCNSSLRTSGSSDTQYFGPGTRLTVL.

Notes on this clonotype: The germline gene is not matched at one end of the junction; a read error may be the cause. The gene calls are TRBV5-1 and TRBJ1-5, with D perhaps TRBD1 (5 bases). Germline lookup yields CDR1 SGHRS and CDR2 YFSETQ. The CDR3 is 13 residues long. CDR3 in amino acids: CASGQEGLQPQHF. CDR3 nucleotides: TGCGCCAGCGGCCAGGAGGGGTTGCAGCCCCAACATTTT.

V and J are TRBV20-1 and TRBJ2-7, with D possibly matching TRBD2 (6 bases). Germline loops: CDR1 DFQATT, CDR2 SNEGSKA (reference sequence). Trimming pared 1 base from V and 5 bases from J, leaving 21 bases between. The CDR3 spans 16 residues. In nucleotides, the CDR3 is TGCAGTGCTAGAGTTTTACCGCGCGGGATAACTGACGAGCAGTACTTC. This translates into CSARVLPRGITDEQYF.

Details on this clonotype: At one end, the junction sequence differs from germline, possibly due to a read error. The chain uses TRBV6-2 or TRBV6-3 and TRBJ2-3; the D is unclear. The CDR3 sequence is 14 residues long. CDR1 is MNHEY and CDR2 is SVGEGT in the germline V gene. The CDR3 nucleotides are TGTACCAGCAACATGAACAGTGAAACAGATACGCAGTATTTT. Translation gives CTSNMNSETDTQYF.

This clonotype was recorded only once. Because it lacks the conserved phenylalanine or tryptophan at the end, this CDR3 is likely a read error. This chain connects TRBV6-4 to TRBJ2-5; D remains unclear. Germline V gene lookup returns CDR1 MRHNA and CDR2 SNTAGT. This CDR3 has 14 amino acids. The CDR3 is CASSDSGLREIQYL. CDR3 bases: TGTGCCAGCAGTGACTCGGGATTACGAGAGATCCAGTACCTC.

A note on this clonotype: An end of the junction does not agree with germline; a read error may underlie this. CDR3 amino acids: CTSRRRDTQYF. In DNA form, the CDR3 reads TGTACCAGCAGGAGAAGAGATACGCAGTATTTT. The chain has TRBV12-3 or TRBV12-4 and TRBJ2-3, with D hard to call. There are 11 residues in the CDR3.

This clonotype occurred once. The CDR3 loop reads CAVTAEGYEQYF. In DNA form, the CDR3 reads TGTGCCGTCACGGCGGAGGGATACGAGCAGTACTTC. This chain uses TRBV10-3 with TRBJ2-7, with D possibly TRBD2 on 6 matching bases. V was shortened by 11 bases and J by 4 bases, with 15 bases between the two germline ends. The CDR3 is 12 residues long. In germline, CDR1 is ENHRY, CDR2 SYGVKD.

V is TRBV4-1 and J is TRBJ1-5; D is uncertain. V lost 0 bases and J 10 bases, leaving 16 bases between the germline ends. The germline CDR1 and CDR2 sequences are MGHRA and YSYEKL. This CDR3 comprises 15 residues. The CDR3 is CASSQDELRLQPQHF. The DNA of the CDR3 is TGCGCCAGCAGCCAAGATGAACTACGGCTTCAACCCCAGCATTTT.

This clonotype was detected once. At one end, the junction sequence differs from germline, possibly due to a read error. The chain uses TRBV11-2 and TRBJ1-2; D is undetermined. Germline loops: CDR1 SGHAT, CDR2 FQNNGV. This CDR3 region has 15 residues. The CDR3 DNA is TGTGCCAGCAGCTTAGGGCCGAACAGTAACTATAGCTACACCTTC. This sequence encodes CASSLGPNSNYSYTF.

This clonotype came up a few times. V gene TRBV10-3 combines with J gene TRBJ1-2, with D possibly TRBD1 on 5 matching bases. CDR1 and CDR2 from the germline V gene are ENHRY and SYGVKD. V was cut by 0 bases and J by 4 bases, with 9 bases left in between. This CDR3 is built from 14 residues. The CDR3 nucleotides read TGTGCCATCAGTGAGTCCGAGACAGCCTATGGCTACACCTTC. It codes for CAISESETAYGYTF.

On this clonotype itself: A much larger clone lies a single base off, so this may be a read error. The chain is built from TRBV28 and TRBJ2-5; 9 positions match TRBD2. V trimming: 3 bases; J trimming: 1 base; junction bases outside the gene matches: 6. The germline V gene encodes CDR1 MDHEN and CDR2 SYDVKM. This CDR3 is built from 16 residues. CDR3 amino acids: CASSLALAGSQETQYF. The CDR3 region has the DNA TGTGCCAGCAGTTTGGCGCTAGCGGGGTCCCAAGAGACCCAGTACTTC.

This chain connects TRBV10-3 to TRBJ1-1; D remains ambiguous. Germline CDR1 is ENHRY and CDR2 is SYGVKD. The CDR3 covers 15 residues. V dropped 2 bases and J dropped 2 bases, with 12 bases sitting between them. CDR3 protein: CAISENGLTNTEAFF. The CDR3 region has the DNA TGTGCCATCAGTGAGAACGGATTGACCAACACTGAAGCTTTCTTT.

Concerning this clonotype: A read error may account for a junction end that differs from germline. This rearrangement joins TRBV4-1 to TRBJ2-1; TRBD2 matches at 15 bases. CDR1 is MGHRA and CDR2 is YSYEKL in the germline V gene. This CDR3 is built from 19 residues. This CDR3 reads CASSHQGLAGGPSYNERSF. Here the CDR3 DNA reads TGCGCCAGCAGCCACCAGGGACTAGCGGGGGGACCCTCCTACAATGAGCGGTCCTTC.

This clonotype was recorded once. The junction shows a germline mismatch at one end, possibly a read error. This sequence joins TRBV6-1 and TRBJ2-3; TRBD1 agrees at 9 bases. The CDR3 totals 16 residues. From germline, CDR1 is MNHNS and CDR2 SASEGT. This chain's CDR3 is CASISAQGQGADTQYF. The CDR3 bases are TGTGCCAGCATTTCAGCTCAGGGACAGGGAGCAGATACACAGTATTTT.

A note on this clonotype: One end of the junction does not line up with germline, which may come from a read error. The CDR3 DNA reads TGTGCCAGCTGCTTTGGCAGTACCGAGAATGAGCAGTCCTTC. It is translated as CASCFGSTENEQSF. The chain employs TRBV11-2 and TRBJ2-1, with D hard to call. The V gene's germline CDR1 is SGHAT and CDR2 FQNNGV. This CDR3 is built from 14 residues. Full variable domain (outside the CDR3, taken from reference TRBV11-2 and TRBJ2-1): EAGVAQSPRYKIIEKRQSVAFWCNPISGHATLYWYQQILGQGPKLLIQFQNNGVVDDSQLPKDRFSAERLKGVDSTLKIQPAKLEDSAVYLCASCFGSTENEQSFGPGTRLTVL.

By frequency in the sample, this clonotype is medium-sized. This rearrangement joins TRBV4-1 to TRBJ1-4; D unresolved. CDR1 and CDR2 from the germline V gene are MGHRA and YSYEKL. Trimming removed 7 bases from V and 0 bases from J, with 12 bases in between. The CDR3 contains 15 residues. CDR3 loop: CASTGSYPTNEKLFF. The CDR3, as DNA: TGCGCCAGCACGGGGAGCTACCCAACTAATGAAAAACTGTTTTTT.

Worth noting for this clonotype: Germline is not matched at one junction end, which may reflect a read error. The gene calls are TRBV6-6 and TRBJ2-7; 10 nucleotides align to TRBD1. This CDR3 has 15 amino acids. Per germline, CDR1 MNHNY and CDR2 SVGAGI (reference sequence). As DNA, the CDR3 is TGTGTCAGCAGTTACTTTGGGACAGGGGACTACGAACAGTACTTC. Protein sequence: CVSSYFGTGDYEQYF.

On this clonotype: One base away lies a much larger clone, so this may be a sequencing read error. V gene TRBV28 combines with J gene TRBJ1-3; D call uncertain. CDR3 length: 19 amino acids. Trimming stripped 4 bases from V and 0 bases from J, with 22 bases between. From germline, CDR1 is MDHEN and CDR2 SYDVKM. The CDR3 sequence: CASSYIEEWAFSSGNTIYF. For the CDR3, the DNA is TGTGCCAGCAGTTACATCGAAGAGTGGGCATTCAGCTCTGGAAACACCATATATTTT.

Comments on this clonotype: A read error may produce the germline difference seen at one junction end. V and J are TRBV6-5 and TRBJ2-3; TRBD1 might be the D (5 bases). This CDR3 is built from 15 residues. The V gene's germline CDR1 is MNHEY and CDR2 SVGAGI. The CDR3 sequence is CARSPEISATDTQCF. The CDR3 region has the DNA TGTGCCAGGTCCCCCGAGATATCGGCGACAGATACGCAGTGTTTT.

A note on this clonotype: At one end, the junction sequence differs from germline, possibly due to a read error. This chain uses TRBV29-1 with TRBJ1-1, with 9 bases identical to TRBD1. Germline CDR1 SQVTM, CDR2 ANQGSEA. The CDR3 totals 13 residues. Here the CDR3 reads CSGTGTGNTEAFF. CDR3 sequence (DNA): TGCAGCGGAACCGGGACAGGGAACACTGAAGCTTTCTTC.

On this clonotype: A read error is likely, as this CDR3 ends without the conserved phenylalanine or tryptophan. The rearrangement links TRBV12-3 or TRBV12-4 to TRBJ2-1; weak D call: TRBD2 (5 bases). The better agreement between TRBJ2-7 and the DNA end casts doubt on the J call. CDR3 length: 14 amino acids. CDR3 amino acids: CASSFQVGRGEQYL. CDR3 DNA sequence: TGTGCCAGCAGTTTTCAGGTGGGCCGGGGTGAGCAGTACTTG.

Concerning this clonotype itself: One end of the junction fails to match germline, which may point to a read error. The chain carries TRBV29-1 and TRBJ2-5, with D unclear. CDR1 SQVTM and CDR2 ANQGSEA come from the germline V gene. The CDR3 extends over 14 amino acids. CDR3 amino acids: CRVETALGQDTQYF. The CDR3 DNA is TGCAGGGTTGAAACGGCCCTAGGTCAAGATACCCAGTACTTC.

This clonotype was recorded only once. In nucleotides, the CDR3 is TGTGCCAGCAGTTATATGGGAGTAGGGGGCGGTGAGCAGTTCTTC. Translation: CASSYMGVGGGEQFF. V usage is TRBV6-5 and J usage is TRBJ2-1, with 7 bases matching TRBD1. CDR1 is MNHEY and CDR2 is SVGAGI in the germline V gene. J gave up 9 bases and V 3 bases, and 11 bases lay outside the gene matches. CDR3 length equals 15 residues.